This is a list of T cell receptor beta chains from one sample in a study of T cells after yellow fever vaccination. TCRdb recomputed calls from the 5' RACE reads with MiXCR, one row per CDR3 protein. The sample yields hundreds of thousands of distinct CDR3 sequences, around an eighth seen once. Specimen: PBMCs, collected on the day of the yellow fever booster vaccination. The source is a man in his thirties or forties who received the YFV17D yellow fever vaccine. CDR3s include the opening cysteine and the closing phenylalanine or tryptophan. The D gene is left open where the match is weak. Clone size is given for some rows only: seen once, a few or many times, or a class if the clone is expanded.

V: TRBV7-8
D: TRBD2
J: TRBJ2-3
size: many
DNA: TGTGCCAGCAGCTTAGCCGGGACTACGGGTACGCAGTATTTT
CDR3: CASSLAGTTGTQYF

V: TRBV5-1
D: TRBD2
J: TRBJ2-3
size: many
DNA: TGCGCCAGCAGCCGGGGACTAGCTCGTGGAGATACGCAGTATTTT
CDR3: CASSRGLARGDTQYF

V: TRBV11-3
D: -
J: TRBJ2-1
size: few
DNA: TGTGCCAGCAGCTCCCTTAGGGGAGGCTCCTACAATGAGCAGTTCTTC
CDR3: CASSSLRGGSYNEQFF

V: TRBV19
D: TRBD1
J: TRBJ1-2
size: few
DNA: TGTGCCAGTAGTCCTGGGACAGGGGTTAACTATGGCTACACCTTC
CDR3: CASSPGTGVNYGYTF

V: TRBV20-1
D: -
J: TRBJ2-7
size: -
DNA: TGCAGTGCTGACCTCCTCTCAAAGCGGCCCTCCTACGAGCAGTACTTC
CDR3: CSADLLSKRPSYEQYF

V: TRBV20-1
D: -
J: TRBJ2-7
size: -
DNA: TGCAGTGCTAGCGGGTATAATCTCTACGAGCAGTACTTC
CDR3: CSASGYNLYEQYF

V: TRBV7-9
D: -
J: TRBJ1-5
size: -
DNA: TGTGCCAGCAGCTCCGAACGGCATCAGCCCCAGCATTTT
CDR3: CASSSERHQPQHF

V: TRBV10-3
D: -
J: TRBJ1-1
size: few
DNA: TGTGCCATCACCCAGGGACGGGACACTGAAGCTTTCTTT
CDR3: CAITQGRDTEAFF

V: TRBV6-1
D: -
J: TRBJ2-5
size: -
DNA: TGTGCCAGCAGTGTTCTGGGAGAGACCCAGTACTTC
CDR3: CASSVLGETQYF

V: TRBV30
D: -
J: TRBJ1-1
size: few
DNA: TGTGCCTGGAGTGTACTACAGGGCAGGTTTTTGGTCACTGAAGCTTTCTTT
CDR3: CAWSVLQGRFLVTEAFF

V: TRBV5-1
D: -
J: TRBJ1-5
size: -
DNA: TGCGCCAGCAGCTTGGCCCCGGGGGTCAATCAGCCCCAGCATTTT
CDR3: CASSLAPGVNQPQHF

V: TRBV11-2
D: TRBD2
J: TRBJ2-7
size: -
DNA: TGTGCCAGCAGCTTAGGTGGTGCTAGCGGGACCTCGGCCTACGAGCAGTACTTC
CDR3: CASSLGGASGTSAYEQYF

V: TRBV3-1
D: -
J: TRBJ2-1
size: few
DNA: TGTGCCAGCAGCCAATTGGAGAGACTGGGTGAGCAGTTCTTC
CDR3: CASSQLERLGEQFF

V: TRBV20-1
D: TRBD1
J: TRBJ2-7
size: few
DNA: TGCAGTGCTAGAGATTTAGACAGGGCCGACTACGAGCAGTACTTC
CDR3: CSARDLDRADYEQYF

V: TRBV25-1
D: TRBD2
J: TRBJ2-6
size: -
DNA: TGTGCCAGCAGTGAATATTTAGCGGGAGGGAGCTCTGGGGCCAACGTCCTGACTTTC
CDR3: CASSEYLAGGSSGANVLTF

V: TRBV12-3/TRBV12-4
D: -
J: TRBJ2-7
size: -
DNA: TGTGCCAGCAGTTTAGACCGCGAGCAGTACTTC
CDR3: CASSLDREQYF

V: TRBV27
D: -
J: TRBJ2-5
size: -
DNA: TGTGCCAGCAGTTCGCGCATACAAGAGACCCAGTACTTC
CDR3: CASSSRIQETQYF

V: TRBV15
D: -
J: TRBJ2-3
size: -
DNA: TGTGCCACCAGCAACCCCTACACAGATACGCAGTATTTT
CDR3: CATSNPYTDTQYF

V: TRBV7-9
D: TRBD2
J: TRBJ2-3
size: few
DNA: TGTGCCAGCAGCTCGGAGGAGTTAGCGGGAGTGCGTGATACGCAGTATTTT
CDR3: CASSSEELAGVRDTQYF

V: TRBV6-5
D: -
J: TRBJ2-1
size: -
DNA: TGTGCCAGCAGTTACGGGGACTCGTTTGACAATGAGCAGTTCTTC
CDR3: CASSYGDSFDNEQFF

V: TRBV20-1
D: TRBD1
J: TRBJ1-5
size: -
DNA: TGCAGTGCTATACAGGGGTCGGATAGCAATCAACCCCAGCATTTT
CDR3: CSAIQGSDSNQPQHF

V: TRBV7-2
D: -
J: TRBJ2-7
size: -
DNA: TGTGCCAGCAGCGCCCGGCCGACATCCTACGAGCAGTACTTC
CDR3: CASSARPTSYEQYF

V: TRBV5-1
D: -
J: TRBJ2-5
size: few
DNA: TGCGCCAGCAGCTTGGAAAAGGGAATTCAAGAGACCCAGTACTTC
CDR3: CASSLEKGIQETQYF

V: TRBV3-1
D: TRBD2
J: TRBJ2-1
size: -
DNA: TGTGCCTCCACCCAAGAATCCGGACTAGAACGGAAACAGTTCTTC
CDR3: CASTQESGLERKQFF

V: TRBV3-1
D: -
J: TRBJ2-1
size: -
DNA: TGTGCCAGCAGCCAGGGTCTGCGGCTAAGCTCCTACAATGAGCAGTTCTTC
CDR3: CASSQGLRLSSYNEQFF

V: TRBV7-2
D: TRBD1
J: TRBJ2-2
size: few
DNA: TGTGCCAGCAGGGGACAGGCGGCCAACACCGGGGAGCTGTTTTTT
CDR3: CASRGQAANTGELFF

V: TRBV3-1
D: -
J: TRBJ2-7
size: few
DNA: TGTGCCAGCAGCCAAGTACGAAGCAGTCCGAAGCAGTACTTC
CDR3: CASSQVRSSPKQYF

V: TRBV10-3
D: -
J: TRBJ2-3
size: few
DNA: TGTGCCATCAGTGATGGAGGAGCTAGCACAGATACGCAGTATTTT
CDR3: CAISDGGASTDTQYF

V: TRBV4-2
D: TRBD1
J: TRBJ2-1
size: -
DNA: TGTGCCAGCAGCAAGCCGGGGACAGGGAAAAAAGGGCTCTACAATGAGCAGTTCTTC
CDR3: CASSKPGTGKKGLYNEQFF

V: TRBV5-1
D: TRBD2
J: TRBJ2-7
size: -
DNA: TGCGCCAGCAGCTTGGATGTAACGGGAGGGAGGAACGAGCAGTACTTC
CDR3: CASSLDVTGGRNEQYF

V: TRBV12-3/TRBV12-4
D: TRBD1
J: TRBJ1-1
size: -
DNA: TGTGCCAGCCGAACTCGGACAGGAGCTGAAGCTTTCTTT
CDR3: CASRTRTGAEAFF

V: TRBV20-1
D: TRBD1
J: TRBJ2-7
size: few
DNA: TGCAGTGCTAGAGGCGTCCGGGACAGGGGTTCCTACGAGCAGTACTTC
CDR3: CSARGVRDRGSYEQYF

V: TRBV25-1
D: TRBD2
J: TRBJ2-2
size: few
DNA: TGTGCCAGCGACTCAACGGGGGGCGGGGAGCTGTTTTTT
CDR3: CASDSTGGGELFF

V: TRBV5-1
D: -
J: TRBJ2-7
size: few
DNA: TGCGCCAGCAGCTTGGTCGGGCGTGTATACGAGCAGTACTTC
CDR3: CASSLVGRVYEQYF

V: TRBV7-8
D: -
J: TRBJ2-5
size: -
DNA: TGTGCCAGCAGCCCCTTCGGGAGTCGACAAGAGACCCAGTACTTC
CDR3: CASSPFGSRQETQYF

V: TRBV12-3/TRBV12-4
D: -
J: TRBJ2-3
size: few
DNA: TGTGCCAGCAGTTTACCGCAGGGTAGGATAGATACGCAGTATTTT
CDR3: CASSLPQGRIDTQYF

V: TRBV20-1
D: -
J: TRBJ2-7
size: -
DNA: TGCAGTGCTAGAGGCCTAGCTAACCGGGACGAGCAGTACTTC
CDR3: CSARGLANRDEQYF

V: TRBV7-9
D: -
J: TRBJ2-1
size: -
DNA: TGTGCCAGCATCGTGGCTACCGGAAACTACAATGAGCAGTTCTTC
CDR3: CASIVATGNYNEQFF

V: TRBV14
D: -
J: TRBJ2-1
size: -
DNA: TGTGCCAGCAGCCAAGGCTGGACTGGGGACTGGGACGGGAGCTCCTACAATGAGCAGTTCTTC
CDR3: CASSQGWTGDWDGSSYNEQFF

V: TRBV29-1
D: -
J: TRBJ2-5
size: -
DNA: TGCAGCGTCGCCAAGGGCCAAGAGACCCAGTACTTC
CDR3: CSVAKGQETQYF

V: TRBV20-1
D: TRBD2
J: TRBJ2-1
size: few
DNA: TGCAGTGTTCCTAGCGGGTATTACAATGAGCAGTTCTTC
CDR3: CSVPSGYYNEQFF

V: TRBV5-4
D: -
J: TRBJ2-7
size: -
DNA: TGTGCCAGCAGCTTGGAAGTCGGCAGGGGCTACGAGCAGTACTTC
CDR3: CASSLEVGRGYEQYF

V: TRBV29-1
D: -
J: TRBJ2-6
size: -
DNA: TGCAGCTTTACTACAGGGACTGGGGCCAACGTCCTGACTTTC
CDR3: CSFTTGTGANVLTF